This is a list of T cell receptor beta chains from one sample in a study of shared clonotypes between healthy human individuals. Method: immunoSEQ multiplex PCR; TCRdb's copy keeps in-frame clones and lacks some. This table holds over a million clones, approximately 98% found once. Specimen: naive CD4+ T cells sorted from blood. These receptors were collected from a man aged 30-40 years in good health. Both conserved end residues are part of each CDR3. The D gene is left open where the match is weak. Clone size appears in some rows only: once, few, many, or a class for an expanded clone.

TRBJ1-2 - - TRBV28 TGTGCCAGCAGTTTAACGGGGACTTATGGCTACACCTTC CASSLTGTYGYTF
TRBJ2-4 - - TRBV7-2 TGTGCCAGCAGCTTAGTCTTCCCGCCCAACATTCAGTACTTC CASSLVFPPNIQYF
TRBJ2-2 - - TRBV4-1 TGCGCCAGCAGCCAAGCTTATCTGACAGGTCCCTCCGGGGAGCTGTTTTTT CASSQAYLTGPSGELFF
TRBJ2-7 once - TRBV20-1 TGCAGTGGGGGGTTAGGCTACGAGCAGTACTTC CSGGLGYEQYF
TRBJ2-7 - TRBD2 TRBV14 TGTGCCAGCAGCCCACTAGCGGGAGACCCCAGATCTTACGAGCAGTACTTC CASSPLAGDPRSYEQYF
TRBJ1-5 - TRBD1 TRBV28 TGTGCCAGCAGGGGATTTGACAGGGGGGCCCATCAGCCCCAGCATTTT CASRGFDRGAHQPQHF
TRBJ2-2 - TRBD1 TRBV5-1 TGCGCCAGCGGCGGGACAGGGAACACCGGGGAGCTGTTTTTT CASGGTGNTGELFF
TRBJ2-1 - TRBD2 TRBV19 TGTGCCAGTAGTATCTGGGGACTACCGAACAATGAGCAGTTCTTC CASSIWGLPNNEQFF
TRBJ2-1 - - TRBV9 TGTGCCAGCAGCGTAGAACTAGCTAGCGAGCAGTTCTTC CASSVELASEQFF
TRBJ2-5 - TRBD1 TRBV5-1 TGCGCCAGCAGCTTGGGCCTACAGGGGGTCCAAGAGACCCAGTACTTC CASSLGLQGVQETQYF
TRBJ2-7 - TRBD2 TRBV5-1 TGCGCCAGCAGAAGGGGACTAGCGGGAGTTTATGGCTACGAGCAGTACTTC CASRRGLAGVYGYEQYF